This entry is about one T cell receptor beta chain. Antigen: not known. This CDR3 comprises 15 residues. CDR1 is KGHSH, CDR2 LQKENI, per germline. V shed 0 bases and J 5 bases; nucleotides not matched to a gene: 4. The sample belongs to a study of CD8+ T cells in alopecia areata. The study, taken as a whole, reports: Possibly as an HLA-related effect, TCR sharing across patients appeared less clear than in mice.

Sequencing templates came from extracted RNA that was reverse transcribed into cDNA. Profiling relied on immunoSEQ multiplex PCR, and the TCRdb table lists in-frame clones only, not all of them. The sample holds about 140,000 clones, about three fifths seen once. Material: CD4+ T cells sorted from blood, obtained at week 0. The rearrangement uses TRBV18 and TRBJ1-2; 9 positions match TRBD1. The clonotype was recovered from a human donor with alopecia areata. The CDR3 reads CASSPPTGGGYGYTF. Here the CDR3 DNA reads TGTGCCAGCTCACCACCGACAGGGGGAGGATATGGCTACACCTTC.